The T cell receptor (beta chain) under discussion was sequenced for a study of T cells after yellow fever vaccination (dated by TCRdb to the late 2010s). With respect to the entire study: Libraries from fractions with low cell numbers were prepared with the SMART-Seq v4 Ultra Low Input RNA kit. Two healthy male donors made up the cohort, one aged 18 to 30 years and the other aged 30 to 40 years. To follow T-cell clones before and after primary and booster YFV17D yellow fever vaccination, bulk TCR alpha and beta repertoires were sequenced over time. Bulk PBMC replicates and cell subsets were isolated from blood drawn at multiple timepoints before and after both primary and secondary immunization. Overall study outcomes, separate from this receptor: Computational filtering was required because FACS-sorted repertoires could contain abundant contaminating clonotypes from the bulk population. A small share of clonotypes was detected in both CD4 and CD8 compartments, with the overlap likely arising from convergent recombination. Because only a couple of donors were included in the study, the extent to which the findings can be generalized is limited. Most clones expanded after primary vaccination (roughly 96% of CD4 and 88% of CD8) were re-detected after the booster, suggesting that broad memory maintenance occurred. Compared with the primary T-cell response, the secondary T-cell response was faster but weaker, reaching its peak on day 5 rather than on day 15.

The junction shows trimming of 3 bases on V and 2 bases on J, plus 13 bases between the germline ends. The germline V gene encodes CDR1 SGHRS and CDR2 YFSETQ. Inclusive of the bounding cysteine and phenylalanine, the CDR3 is 15 residues long. Kept here is only the CDR3 DNA, which spans 45 bases and is read in frame from base 1. As regards this clonotype: No antigen is known for it. Base qualities were left out, and no much larger clone turns up one base away.

This specimen's treatment or condition label, interpreted: live attenuated yellow fever vaccine strain. A standard Ficoll-Paque protocol was used to isolate PBMCs from peripheral blood. Dynabeads CD4 and CD8 positive selection kits were used to isolate the CD4 and CD8 T-cell fractions. RNA was extracted with TriZol from bulk PBMCs, CD4 and CD8 fractions, and dextramer-positive and dextramer-negative fractions. TCRdb records Illumina NovaSeq 6000 as the sequencer. TCR cDNA was synthesized by 5'RACE template switching, which introduced a universal primer site and unique molecular identifiers. Priming of cDNA synthesis was performed from both the TCR alpha and TCR beta constant segments. Library amplification involved two PCR steps, and the second step added sample barcodes and sequencing adapters. Sequencing of the libraries was done on either Illumina HiSeq 2500 (2x100 bp) or NovaSeq (2x150 bp). Processing in the source paper ran as follows. Demultiplexing of reads and collapsing into UMI consensus sequences were performed with MIGEC, and V(D)J alignment was carried out with MiXCR. Clonotypes responding to the vaccine were identified with edgeR on replicate PBMC samples, with the criteria of FDR below 0.01 and a log2 fold change above 5 up to day 15. Each bulk clonotype received a CD4 or CD8 identity based on whether the sequenced CD4 or CD8 repertoire contained that clonotype at higher abundance. Using fastp at Q25 and MiXCR, TCRdb reprocessed the public reads and kept productive beta chains. Here each entry gathers all rows of one CDR3 protein and keeps the most common genes and DNA. The V and J calls and clone size are TCRdb's, not the authors'. The sample records 300,000 or so distinct CDR3 sequences, 7.5% to 9% of which are singletons. Together, the top ten hold over 3% of the sample.

The specimen was CD4+ T cells sorted from PBMCs, collected 5 days after the yellow fever booster vaccination. This receptor was obtained from a man younger than 35 who received the YFV17D yellow fever vaccine. The rearrangement joined TRBV5-1 to TRBJ2-3; the D gene is perhaps TRBD1 or TRBD2, as each covers 6 bases. The bases read TGCGCCAGCAGCTGGGGGGCAGGGCCCACAGATACGCAGTATTTT. Its protein reads: CASSWGAGPTDTQYF. Outside the CDR3, residues come from the reference TRBV5-1 and TRBJ2-3 proteins, so the full variable domain is: KAGVTQTPRYLIKTRGQQVTLSCSPISGHRSVSWYQQTPGQGLQFLFEYFSETQRNKGNFPGRFSGRQFSNSRSEMNVSTLELGDSALYLCASSWGAGPTDTQYFGPGTRLTVL.